This T cell receptor (beta chain) was obtained from a study of Graves' ophthalmopathy and Graves' hyperthyroidism. Using RNA transcripts, the TCR beta CDR3 regions were amplified. RT-PCR with HTBI primers came first, then second-round multiplex PCR. TCRdb recomputed calls from the multiplex PCR reads with MiXCR, one row per CDR3 protein. The table includes about 1.1 million distinct CDR3 sequences, 36% detected once. This CDR3 spans 15 amino acids. Germline CDR1 and CDR2: DFQATT and SNEGSKA (reference sequence). Trimming shortened V by 0 bases and J by 7 bases, and 16 bases separated the two germline ends. The table lists this clonotype with a count of one.

This sequence originates from an adult man with Graves' hyperthyroidism. V is TRBV20-1 and J is TRBJ1-5; possibly TRBD1 for D (5 bases). Input material: peripheral blood or thyroid tissue (not recorded which). CDR3 DNA: TGCAGTGCTAGAGATCGGGCCCAACGGGGCCAGCCCCAGCATTTT. Translated, it gives CSARDRAQRGQPQHF.